The clone carrying this TCR beta chain turned up a few times. Sequencing used immunoSEQ multiplex PCR; TCRdb keeps in-frame clones, though not all of them. The sample gives 250,000 to 350,000 clones, about nine tenths of which show up once; over 2% is in the top ten. The data are from a study of blood T cell repertoires in COVID-19. Study background: From the United States, Italy and Spain came samples of acute and convalescent COVID-19. T cells, B-cell-depleted T cells, or PBMCs supplied cDNA or gDNA.

V shed 6 bases and J shed 5 bases, with 16 bases lying between them. In germline, CDR1 is SNHLY, CDR2 FYNNEI. This CDR3 is 14 amino acids long. The sequenced sample consisted of peripheral blood. The chain carries TRBV2 and TRBJ1-1, with D maybe TRBD1 (6 bases). This receptor was obtained from a woman between 45 and 65 years old who had recovered from COVID-19. The CDR3 is CASRRDTRGTEAFF. The CDR3 DNA sequence: TGTGCCAGCAGAAGGGACACCCGAGGTACTGAAGCTTTCTTT.